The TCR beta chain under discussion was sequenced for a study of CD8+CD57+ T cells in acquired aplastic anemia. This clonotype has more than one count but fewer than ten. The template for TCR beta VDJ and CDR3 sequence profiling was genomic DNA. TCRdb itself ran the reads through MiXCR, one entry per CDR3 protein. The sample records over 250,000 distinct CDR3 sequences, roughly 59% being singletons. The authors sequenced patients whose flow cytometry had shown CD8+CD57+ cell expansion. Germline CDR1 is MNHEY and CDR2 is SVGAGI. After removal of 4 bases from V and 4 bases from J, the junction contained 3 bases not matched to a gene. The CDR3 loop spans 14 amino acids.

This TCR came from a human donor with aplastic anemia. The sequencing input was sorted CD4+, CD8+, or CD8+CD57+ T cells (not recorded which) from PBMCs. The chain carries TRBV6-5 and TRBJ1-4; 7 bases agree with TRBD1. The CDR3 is CASSSDRINEKLFF. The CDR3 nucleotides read TGTGCCAGCAGTTCGGACAGGATTAATGAAAAACTGTTTTTT.